Reported below is one TCR beta chain. Its specificity is not known. This specimen includes other DNA sequences encoding the same CDR3. These data come from a study of radiotherapy plus CTLA-4 blockade in lung cancer. V shed 3 bases, J shed 5 bases, and the junction held 4 bases outside the gene matches. This CDR3 contains 14 residues. CDR1 is SGHRS, CDR2 YFSETQ, per germline. Whole-study findings and limits: In blood, TCR clones derived from the tumor expanded after radiotherapy plus ipilimumab. Reported findings show early blood T cell clone dynamics, with interferon-beta, best predicted response.

TCRdb's copy holds only in-frame clones and misses some; the assay was immunoSEQ multiplex PCR. The sample carries approximately 48,000 clones, 84% recorded once. The chain couples TRBV5-1 to TRBJ1-2, with 10 bases matching TRBD1. Sequenced material: peripheral blood, taken from a patient treated with radiotherapy plus ipilimumab. This receptor was taken from a human donor with non-small cell lung cancer whose response to radiotherapy plus ipilimumab could not be evaluated. DNA of the CDR3: TGCGCCAGCAGCTCGGGACAGGGGACGTATGGCTACACCTTC. Protein product: CASSSGQGTYGYTF.